This TCR beta chain was sequenced in a study of blood T cell repertoires in COVID-19. Study summary: Nucleic acid was either cDNA or gDNA, and it came from T cells, B-cell-depleted T cells, or PBMCs.

The CDR3 sequence is 13 residues long. Germline loops: CDR1 SGHRS, CDR2 YFSETQ. V gave up 3 bases and J gave up 4 bases; unmatched junction bases: 3. This table comes from immunoSEQ multiplex PCR, and its TCRdb copy is limited to in-frame clones, with some not included. Altogether 84,000 or so clones are present, about 85% being singletons, with the ten largest covering about 20%. This chain links TRBV5-1 with TRBJ1-1; TRBD1 agrees at 7 bases. The sample was peripheral blood. This TCR was sampled from a man older than 75 with active or convalescent COVID-19. The CDR3 loop is CASSSQGGTEAFF. CDR3 sequence (DNA): TGCGCCAGCAGCTCTCAGGGGGGCACTGAAGCTTTCTTT.